Below, 22 T cell receptor beta chains from the same sample are listed, as sequenced in a study of blood T cells in healthy people across ages. Together with a sample-barcoded 5' primer, a J-beta primer mix was included in a second PCR lasting roughly 6 to 12 cycles. Using its own MiXCR run on the 5' RACE reads, TCRdb lists one record per CDR3 protein. The repertoire holds 700,000 to 900,000 distinct CDR3 sequences, with about 55% as singletons. The sequenced material came from blood. Every receptor here comes from a man older than 75 in good health.

V usage is TRBV9 and J usage is TRBJ2-7; tentative D call: TRBD2 (5 bases). Near its end, the DNA agrees better with TRBJ2-5, so the J call may be wrong. Germline CDR1 SGDLS, CDR2 YYNGEE. The CDR3 totals 15 residues. The CDR3 DNA is TGTGCCAGCAGCTCCCCTACGGGATCCTTCGAGACCCAGTACTTC. Translation: CASSSPTGSFETQYF.

This clonotype showed up just a few times. V is TRBV24-1 and J is TRBJ2-1; maybe TRBD1 (6 bases). Germline V gene lookup returns CDR1 KGHDR and CDR2 SFDVKD. The V end was cut by 2 bases, the J end by 14 bases, with 15 bases between. The CDR3 is made up of 13 amino acids. The CDR3 protein is CATSDSTGWVKFF. The CDR3 nucleotides are TGTGCCACCAGTGATTCTACAGGGTGGGTTAAGTTCTTC.

This chain uses TRBV7-6 with TRBJ2-4, with D possibly TRBD1 on 6 matching bases. The DNA end is a closer match to TRBJ2-7, so the J assignment may be wrong. This CDR3 region has 14 residues. Germline V gene lookup returns CDR1 SGHVS and CDR2 FNYEAQ. The chain's CDR3 is CASSTTGFSYEQYF. CDR3 nucleotides: TGTGCCAGCAGCACAACAGGGTTTTCCTACGAGCAGTACTTC.

The gene calls are TRBV15 and TRBJ2-1; 11 bases match TRBD2. CDR3 length: 16 amino acids. Germline V gives CDR1 LNHNV, CDR2 YYDKDF (reference sequence). V lost 3 bases and J lost 8; bases outside the gene matches: 9. The CDR3 DNA follows: TGTGCCACCAGCAGGGGGTCTAGCGGGAGGCCCGATGAGCAGTTCTTC. Protein sequence: CATSRGSSGRPDEQFF.

The chain uses TRBV7-9 and TRBJ2-1; 7 bases align to TRBD1. CDR1 is SEHNR and CDR2 is FQNEAQ in the germline V gene (reference sequence). J was trimmed by 4 bases and V by 1 base; bases with no gene match: 4. CDR3 length: 15 residues. The CDR3 DNA reads as TGTGCCAGCAGCTTAGGGCAGGGGGAATACAATGAGCAGTTCTTC. Its protein is CASSLGQGEYNEQFF.

CDR3 sequence (DNA): TGTGCCAGCAGCCAAGGGATCTATGAGCAGTTCTTC. Translating it yields CASSQGIYEQFF. The chain uses TRBV3-1 and TRBJ2-1; D call uncertain. The CDR3 has 12 residues. V was cut by 1 base and J by 8 bases, with 6 bases left in between. Germline loops: CDR1 LGHDT, CDR2 YNNKEL (reference sequence).

A note on this clonotype: At one boundary the junction diverges from the germline segment, which might be a read error. J is TRBJ2-1 and V is TRBV7-2; D may be TRBD2 (6 bases). Per germline, CDR1 SGHTA and CDR2 FQGNSA. The CDR3 loop spans 15 amino acids. In DNA, the CDR3 is TGTGCCAACAGCTTAGCTGGTAGCGGTTACAATGAGCAGTTCTTC. Translated: CANSLAGSGYNEQFF.

This chain joins TRBV29-1 and TRBJ2-7; the match to TRBD2 covers 7 bases. The germline gives CDR1 SQVTM, CDR2 ANQGSEA. After removal of 6 bases from V and 2 bases from J, the junction contained 10 bases not matched to a gene. CDR3 length: 14 amino acids. CDR3 loop: CSVGGREAPYEQYF. CDR3 bases: TGCAGCGTGGGAGGTCGGGAGGCCCCCTACGAGCAGTACTTC.

As to this clonotype: The junction and the germline gene differ at one end; a read error may be behind it. The chain employs TRBV7-2 and TRBJ2-4; 7 bases are a match to TRBD2. The germline CDR1 and CDR2 sequences are SGHTA and FQGNSA. The CDR3 runs to 12 residues. This CDR3 is CASSLERGTQYF. CDR3 in DNA: TGTGCCAGCAGCTTAGAGCGGGGTACTCAGTATTTC.

The chain is built from TRBV5-1 and TRBJ2-4; 9 positions agree with TRBD2. CDR3 length: 16 amino acids. In germline, CDR1 is SGHRS, CDR2 YFSETQ. Trimming cost V 1 base and J 6 bases; bases outside gene matches: 8. CDR3 nucleotide sequence: TGCGCCAGCAGCTTGAGTAGCGGGAGTCTGGGAAACATTCAGTACTTC. Translation: CASSLSSGSLGNIQYF.

This sequence joins TRBV4-1 and TRBJ2-7, with 12 bases that match TRBD2. From germline, CDR1 is MGHRA and CDR2 YSYEKL. With 0 bases clipped from V and 3 bases from J, the junction kept 12 bases outside the gene matches. The CDR3 is 19 amino acids. The CDR3 loop is CASSQDRTSGDPVRYEQYF. Written as DNA, the CDR3 is TGCGCCAGCAGCCAAGATCGGACTAGCGGGGATCCCGTACGCTACGAGCAGTACTTC.

As regards this clonotype: It may be a read error: a sequence one base away is much more abundant. V is TRBV5-1 and J is TRBJ1-2; no definite D call. The CDR3 runs to 12 residues. Trimming cost V 6 bases and J 4 bases, with 10 bases left between them. Germline V CDR1 and CDR2: SGHRS, YFSETQ. CDR3 region: CASNSDFYGYTF. The CDR3 bases are TGCGCCAGCAACTCGGACTTCTATGGCTACACCTTC.

This clonotype was detected a few times. V gene TRBV20-1 combines with J gene TRBJ2-7, with TRBD1 as a possible D gene (5 bases). The germline CDR1 and CDR2 sequences are DFQATT and SNEGSKA (reference sequence). With 4 bases removed from V and 6 bases from J, the gap between germline ends came to 16 bases. The CDR3 runs 13 residues. CDR3 nucleotide sequence: TGCAGTGCTAACAGGAACCCCCTACCCGAGCAGTACTTC. It translates to CSANRNPLPEQYF.

This clonotype was detected many times. The chain carries TRBV6-5 and TRBJ2-5, with D perhaps TRBD2 (5 bases). Germline CDR1 is MNHEY and CDR2 is SVGAGI. CDR3 length equals 13 residues. The ends were cut back, 6 bases at V and 7 bases at J, with 15 bases in the middle. The CDR3 reads CASRGIAKGTQYF. Here the CDR3 DNA reads TGTGCCAGCAGAGGGATAGCGAAGGGGACCCAGTACTTC.

This clonotype appeared a few times. The chain is built from TRBV3-1 and TRBJ1-5, with D perhaps matching TRBD1 (5 bases). V was trimmed by 1 base and J by 5 bases, leaving 9 bases between them. Germline-derived CDR1 and CDR2 are LGHDT and YNNKEL (reference sequence). This CDR3 region has 14 residues. CDR3 amino acids: CASSQVRGDQPQHF. CDR3 DNA sequence: TGTGCCAGCAGCCAAGTAAGGGGAGATCAGCCCCAGCATTTT.

The rearrangement joins TRBV7-2 to TRBJ2-5; TRBD2 matches at 9 bases. V gave up 3 bases and J gave up 5 bases; unmatched junction bases: 7. The CDR3 is 15 amino acids. Germline assignment: CDR1 SGHTA and CDR2 FQGNSA. This CDR3 reads CASSLGSGSWETQYF. DNA for the CDR3: TGTGCCAGCAGCTTGGGTAGCGGGAGTTGGGAGACCCAGTACTTC.

The chain couples TRBV20-1 to TRBJ2-2; D gene ambiguous. The CDR3 is 14 amino acids. Germline assignment: CDR1 DFQATT and CDR2 SNEGSKA (reference sequence). The V end was cut by 0 bases, the J end by 5 bases, with 10 bases between. The CDR3 DNA is TGCAGTGCTAGAGACATAGGCGTAACCGGGGAGCTGTTTTTT. Translation gives CSARDIGVTGELFF.

This chain connects TRBV4-1 to TRBJ2-7; 7 nucleotides agree with TRBD2. J gave up 2 bases and V 2 bases, and 3 bases lay outside the gene matches. This CDR3 is 14 amino acids long. Looked up from germline, CDR1 is MGHRA and CDR2 is YSYEKL. CDR3 DNA: TGCGCCAGCAGCCAACCTAGCGGCCCCTACGAGCAGTACTTC. Translation: CASSQPSGPYEQYF.

The chain links TRBV7-9 to TRBJ2-7; D is unclear. Trimming removed 3 bases from V and 5 bases from J, with 8 bases in between. Germline CDR1 is SEHNR and CDR2 is FQNEAQ (reference sequence). This CDR3 comprises 12 residues. CDR3 in amino acids: CASSLPFNEQYF. The CDR3 DNA reads TGTGCCAGCAGCTTGCCCTTTAACGAGCAGTACTTC. Complete variable domain (other parts from reference TRBV7-9 and TRBJ2-7): DTGVSQNPRHKITKRGQNVTFRCDPISEHNRLYWYRQTLGQGPEFLTYFQNEAQLEKSRLLSDRFSAERPKGSFSTLEIQRTEQGDSAMYLCASSLPFNEQYFGPGTRLTVT.

V and J are TRBV28 and TRBJ1-2; D gene unclear. Deletions cut 7 bases from V and 4 bases from J, with 13 bases between. The germline CDR1 and CDR2 sequences are MDHEN and SYDVKM. This CDR3 is 13 amino acids long. The CDR3 sequence: CASIPPRAYGYTF. The CDR3 coding sequence is TGTGCCAGCATCCCCCCAAGGGCCTATGGCTACACCTTC.

The chain joins TRBV4-1 to TRBJ2-3; 7 nucleotides match TRBD1. The junction had 6 bases not matched to a gene; V was cut back by 7 bases and J by 2 bases. The CDR3 loop spans 14 amino acids. Germline V gene data show CDR1 as MGHRA and CDR2 as YSYEKL. The CDR3 loop reads CASNPGGHTDTQYF. In DNA, the CDR3 is TGCGCCAGCAACCCAGGGGGTCACACAGATACGCAGTATTTT.

This clonotype was detected only a few times. The chain employs TRBV7-2 and TRBJ1-2, with D hard to call. Germline V gene lookup returns CDR1 SGHTA and CDR2 FQGNSA. Deletions cut 2 bases from V and 4 bases from J, with 14 bases between. The CDR3 totals 15 residues. In nucleotides, the CDR3 is TGTGCCAGCAGCTTATACCAAACAGATACCTATGGCTACACCTTC. Amino acids: CASSLYQTDTYGYTF.